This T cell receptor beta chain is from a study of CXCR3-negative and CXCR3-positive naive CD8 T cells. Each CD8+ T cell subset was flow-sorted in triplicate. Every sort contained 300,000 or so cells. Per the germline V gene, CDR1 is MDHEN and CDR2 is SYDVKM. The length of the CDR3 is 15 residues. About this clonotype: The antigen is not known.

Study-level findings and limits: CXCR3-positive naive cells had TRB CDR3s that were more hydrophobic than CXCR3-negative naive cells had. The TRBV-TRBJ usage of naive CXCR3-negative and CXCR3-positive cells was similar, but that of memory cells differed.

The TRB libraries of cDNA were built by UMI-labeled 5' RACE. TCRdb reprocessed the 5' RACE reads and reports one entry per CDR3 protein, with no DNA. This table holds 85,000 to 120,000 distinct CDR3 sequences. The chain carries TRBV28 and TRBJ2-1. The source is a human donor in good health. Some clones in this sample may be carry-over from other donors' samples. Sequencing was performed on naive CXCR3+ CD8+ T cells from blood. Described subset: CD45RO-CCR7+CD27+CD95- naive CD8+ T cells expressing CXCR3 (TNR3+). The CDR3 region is CASINSDDIYNEQFF. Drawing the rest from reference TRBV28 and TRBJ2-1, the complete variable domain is DVKVTQSSRYLVKRTGEKVFLECVQDMDHENMFWYRQDPGLGLRLIYFSYDVKMKEKGDIPEGYSVSREKKERFSLILESASTNQTSMYLCASINSDDIYNEQFFGPGTRLTVL.